This passage covers 3 T cell receptor beta chains from one sample sequenced in a study of neoadjuvant anti-PD-1 for oral cavity cancer. Documented time point: after neoadjuvant nivolumab, at surgical resection. The data were produced by immunoSEQ multiplex PCR, yet TCRdb's version contains in-frame clones alone and is incomplete. This sample has under 8,500 clones; 60% to 75% occur once, and the top ten carry less than 3%. This material consisted of PBMCs, taken after nivolumab (anti-PD-1) treatment. The source is a person aged 35 to 85 with oral cavity squamous cell carcinoma.

The J gene is TRBJ1-1, the V gene TRBV7-9; D remains ambiguous. Germline CDR1 reads SEHNR; CDR2 reads FQNEAQ (reference sequence). The CDR3 sequence is 16 residues long. Trimming left V 5 bases short and J 3 bases short, with 19 bases between. CDR3 nucleotides: TGTGCCAGCAGCCATAGAGTGGGAACCAAGGACACTGAAGCTTTCTTT. Its translation is CASSHRVGTKDTEAFF.

The chain is built from TRBV10-3 and TRBJ1-1; D is ambiguous. Germline V gene sequence: CDR1 ENHRY, CDR2 SYGVKD. This CDR3 comprises 12 residues. Trimming pared 5 bases from V and 1 base from J, leaving 5 bases between. The CDR3 here is CAISPANTEAFF. DNA for the CDR3: TGTGCCATCAGTCCGGCGAACACTGAAGCTTTCTTT.

V is TRBV19 and J is TRBJ1-4, with D uncertain. Deletions cut 5 bases from V and 3 bases from J, with 13 bases between. Germline CDR1 LNHDA, CDR2 SQIVND (reference sequence). The CDR3 contains 15 residues. CDR3 coding DNA: TGTGCCAGTAGTTCCCCAAAGGGATCTAATGAAAAACTGTTTTTT. Its protein is CASSSPKGSNEKLFF.